The 30 T cell receptor beta chains given below trace back to one sample, sequenced in a study of blood T cell repertoires in COVID-19. Repertoires were generated with immunoSEQ multiplex PCR, while TCRdb's copy carries only in-frame clones and drops some. Counted here are 200,000 to 250,000 clones, more than 85% occurring once; the ten biggest clones make up roughly 3.7%. The sequenced material came from PBMCs or T cells enriched from blood (not recorded which). These receptors came from a woman aged 25 to 39 who had recovered from COVID-19.

The CDR3 bases are TGTGCCAGCAGCGTAGATCAGGGGATGAACACTGAAGCTTTCTTT. This sequence encodes CASSVDQGMNTEAFF. This rearrangement joins TRBV9 to TRBJ1-1; the D gene is possibly TRBD1 (6 bases). The CDR3 is 15 amino acids. Trimming pared 0 bases from V and 0 bases from J, leaving 9 bases between. Germline V CDR1 and CDR2: SGDLS, YYNGEE.

The genes are TRBV5-6 and TRBJ2-1; tentative D call: TRBD1 (5 bases). The CDR3 totals 13 residues. Germline CDR1 and CDR2: SGHDT and YYEEEE. V lost 2 bases and J lost 4, with 7 bases in between. Here the CDR3 DNA reads TGTGCCAGCAGCTTATCAGGGTACAATGAGCAGTTCTTC. Translated, it gives CASSLSGYNEQFF.

The chain uses TRBV9 and TRBJ2-1; 10 bases line up with TRBD2. V gave up 4 bases and J gave up 10 bases; unmatched junction bases: 20. This CDR3 is 18 amino acids long. Germline lookup yields CDR1 SGDLS and CDR2 YYNGEE. The CDR3 sequence: CASSQPTGGSAGLAEQFF. DNA for the CDR3: TGTGCCAGCAGCCAGCCCACCGGCGGGTCAGCGGGACTAGCGGAGCAGTTCTTC.

V gene TRBV24-1 combines with J gene TRBJ2-7; 14 nucleotides match TRBD2. The CDR3 extends over 14 amino acids. V dropped 9 bases and J dropped 3; count of bases not matched to a gene: 3. The germline CDR1 and CDR2 sequences are KGHDR and SFDVKD. CDR3 amino acids: CATGTSGSGYEQYF. Written as DNA, the CDR3 is TGTGCCACCGGGACTAGCGGGAGCGGCTACGAGCAGTACTTC.

The gene calls are TRBV30 and TRBJ1-5; D is uncertain. Trimming took 7 bases from V and 2 from J, leaving 12 bases between them. This CDR3 comprises 13 residues. CDR1 and CDR2 from the germline V gene are GTSNPN and SVGIG (reference sequence). The CDR3 sequence is CALEEGGNQPQHF. The CDR3 DNA reads TGTGCCTTAGAGGAGGGAGGCAATCAGCCCCAGCATTTT.

This chain connects TRBV3-1 (or the pseudogene TRBV3-2) to TRBJ2-7; TRBD1 matches at 8 bases. Per the germline V gene, CDR1 is LGHDT and CDR2 is YNNKEL (reference sequence). CDR3 size: 14 residues. J was trimmed by 5 bases and V by 3 bases; bases with no gene match: 6. The chain's CDR3 is CASSHTGGKHEQYF. Written as DNA, the CDR3 is TGTGCCAGCAGCCACACAGGGGGGAAGCACGAGCAGTACTTC.

This clone was counted many times. This chain connects TRBV13 to TRBJ1-4; 8 bases map to TRBD1. Germline loops: CDR1 PRHDT, CDR2 FYEKMQ (reference sequence). CDR3 size: 15 residues. V dropped 0 bases and J dropped 6; count of bases not matched to a gene: 3. The CDR3 DNA reads as TGTGCCAGCAGCTTAGGCAGGGGGCGCGATGAAAAACTGTTTTTT. It yields the protein CASSLGRGRDEKLFF.

This rearrangement joins TRBV4-1 to TRBJ2-2; no clear D gene. V was trimmed by 0 bases and J by 6 bases, leaving 5 bases between them. This CDR3 comprises 13 residues. Germline V gene sequence: CDR1 MGHRA, CDR2 YSYEKL. The CDR3, as DNA: TGCGCCAGCAGCCAAGATGGGCCCGGGGAGCTGTTTTTT. Its protein is CASSQDGPGELFF.

V and J are TRBV4-1 and TRBJ2-1; 10 bases map to TRBD1. The CDR3 sequence is 16 residues long. CDR1 is MGHRA and CDR2 is YSYEKL in the germline V gene. Unmatched junction bases numbered 8, after V lost 1 base and J lost 8 bases. CDR3 protein: CASSQGVGTGVYEQFF. The CDR3 DNA is TGCGCCAGCAGCCAAGGGGTAGGGACAGGGGTTTATGAGCAGTTCTTC.

This clone was seen once. The CDR3: CASSLANTEAFF. Here the CDR3 DNA reads TGTGCCAGCAGCTTAGCAAACACTGAAGCTTTCTTT. The rearrangement joins TRBV13 to TRBJ1-1; D gene uncertain. V dropped 1 base and J dropped 2 bases, with 2 bases sitting between them. This CDR3 is 12 amino acids long. The germline CDR1 and CDR2 sequences are PRHDT and FYEKMQ (reference sequence).

The chain carries TRBV3-1 (or the pseudogene TRBV3-2) and TRBJ1-3; TRBD1 is a possible D gene (6 bases). The CDR3 is made up of 17 amino acids. Germline V gives CDR1 LGHDT, CDR2 YNNKEL (reference sequence). Trimming pared 0 bases from V and 0 bases from J, leaving 12 bases between. The CDR3 loop is CASSQDIWTDSGNTIYF. The CDR3 DNA follows: TGTGCCAGCAGCCAAGATATATGGACAGACTCTGGAAACACCATATATTTT.

The chain uses TRBV5-6 and TRBJ1-2, with D possibly TRBD1 on 5 matching bases. Trimming pared 4 bases from V and 0 bases from J, leaving 16 bases between. From germline, CDR1 is SGHDT and CDR2 YYEEEE. The CDR3 has 16 amino acids. The CDR3 nucleotides are TGTGCCAGCAGCGGTCCGGGACTTATAGCTAACTATGGCTACACCTTC. This gives the protein CASSGPGLIANYGYTF.

The chain has TRBV7-9 and TRBJ2-7, with D perhaps matching TRBD1 (6 bases). Trimming removed 5 bases from V and 3 bases from J, with 14 bases in between. Germline V gives CDR1 SEHNR, CDR2 FQNEAQ (reference sequence). There are 14 residues in the CDR3. The CDR3 region is CASSKQVRGYEQYF. In DNA, the CDR3 is TGTGCCAGCAGCAAACAGGTCAGGGGCTACGAGCAGTACTTC.

The V gene is TRBV2, the J gene TRBJ2-1; possibly TRBD2 for D (7 bases). From germline, CDR1 is SNHLY and CDR2 FYNNEI. The V gene lost 5 bases and the J gene lost 8 bases, with 10 bases spanning the gap. The CDR3 loop spans 12 amino acids. CDR3 sequence reads: CASSLGGHEQFF. The CDR3 DNA follows: TGTGCCAGCAGTTTGGGGGGGCATGAGCAGTTCTTC.

This clone was detected only a few times. J is TRBJ1-2 and V is TRBV5-6; maybe TRBD1 (6 bases). Trimming stripped 1 base from V and 2 bases from J, with 6 bases between. The CDR3 spans 13 residues. The germline gives CDR1 SGHDT, CDR2 YYEEEE. CDR3 sequence: CASSLQGNYGYTF. CDR3 bases: TGTGCCAGCAGCTTGCAGGGGAACTATGGCTACACCTTC.

The CDR3 region has the DNA TGTGCCAGTTCGGGGAACTATAATTCACCCCTCCACTTT. It codes for CASSGNYNSPLHF. The chain joins TRBV19 to TRBJ1-6; D gene unclear. Looked up from germline, CDR1 is LNHDA and CDR2 is SQIVND (reference sequence). V was cut by 8 bases and J by 3 bases, with 8 bases left in between. The CDR3 covers 13 residues.

This clone occurred once. The rearrangement uses TRBV5-1 and TRBJ2-7, with 7 bases matching TRBD2. The CDR3 loop spans 14 amino acids. CDR1 and CDR2 from the germline V gene are SGHRS and YFSETQ. V lost 1 base and J lost 2; bases outside the gene matches: 3. DNA for the CDR3: TGCGCCAGCAGCTTGACTAGCGAGCCCTACGAGCAGTACTTC. This gives the protein CASSLTSEPYEQYF.

V usage is TRBV20-1 and J usage is TRBJ2-1; D may be TRBD2 (5 bases). Trimming removed 7 bases from V and 5 bases from J, with 9 bases in between. The CDR3 covers 11 residues. Germline lookup yields CDR1 DFQATT and CDR2 SNEGSKA (reference sequence). The CDR3: CSGWRNNEQFF. The CDR3 DNA is TGCAGTGGATGGAGGAACAATGAGCAGTTCTTC.

CDR3 residues: CASSSPGRTDTQYF. The CDR3 DNA reads TGCGCCAGCAGCTCTCCCGGGAGAACAGATACGCAGTATTTT. The chain links TRBV5-1 to TRBJ2-3; D is perhaps TRBD2 (6 bases). V was pared by 3 bases and J by 3 bases, with 11 bases between. In germline, CDR1 is SGHRS, CDR2 YFSETQ. The CDR3 has 14 amino acids.

The chain carries TRBV6-5 and TRBJ2-3; the match to TRBD2 covers 9 bases. Germline values: CDR1 MNHEY, CDR2 SVGAGI. The trim removed 4 bases at V and 1 base at J, leaving 3 bases unmatched. The CDR3 has 15 amino acids. The CDR3 nucleotides read TGTGCCAGCAGTTGGATAGCGGGGGGCACAGATACGCAGTATTTT. Amino acid sequence: CASSWIAGGTDTQYF.

This rearrangement joins TRBV7-3 to TRBJ2-1, with 15 positions matching TRBD2. The V and J ends lost 4 bases and 2 bases, in that order; junction bases with no gene match: 6. Germline loops: CDR1 SGHTA, CDR2 FQGTGA. This CDR3 has 18 residues. The CDR3 bases are TGTGCCAGCAGCTCCAGGACTAGCGGGAGGGGGGCCTACAATGAGCAGTTCTTC. It codes for CASSSRTSGRGAYNEQFF.

The genes are TRBV5-1 and TRBJ1-5; 7 bases match TRBD1. Trimming cost V 4 bases and J 6 bases; bases outside gene matches: 16. Germline V gene sequence: CDR1 SGHRS, CDR2 YFSETQ. The CDR3 contains 17 residues. In DNA form, the CDR3 reads TGCGCCAGCAGCCCCCTTCCGTTCGACAGGGTGGGTCAGCCCCAGCATTTT. It translates to CASSPLPFDRVGQPQHF.

The chain has TRBV28 and TRBJ1-1, with D possibly TRBD1 on 5 matching bases. The CDR3 loop spans 16 amino acids. Trimming took off 5 bases at V and 2 bases at J, with 18 bases between the two ends. Per germline, CDR1 MDHEN and CDR2 SYDVKM. The CDR3 protein is CASSLPTAGVNTEAFF. The DNA for the CDR3 is TGTGCCAGCAGTCTCCCGACCGCGGGGGTTAACACTGAAGCTTTCTTT. The full variable domain, its missing parts supplied by reference TRBV28 and TRBJ1-1, is DVKVTQSSRYLVKRTGEKVFLECVQDMDHENMFWYRQDPGLGLRLIYFSYDVKMKEKGDIPEGYSVSREKKERFSLILESASTNQTSMYLCASSLPTAGVNTEAFFGQGTRLTVV.

The chain combines TRBV7-2 with TRBJ2-2, with D perhaps TRBD1 (6 bases). Germline values: CDR1 SGHTA, CDR2 FQGNSA. CDR3 length: 17 amino acids. V lost 4 bases and J lost 3, with 18 bases in between. CDR3 nucleotides: TGTGCCAGCAGCTCAACGAGAGGGGGTAAGTACACCGGGGAGCTGTTTTTT. Residues: CASSSTRGGKYTGELFF.

The V gene is TRBV19, the J gene TRBJ1-1; 7 nucleotides align to TRBD1. The CDR3 runs to 14 residues. Trimming removed 5 bases from V and 4 bases from J; junction bases left unmatched: 7. Germline loops: CDR1 LNHDA, CDR2 SQIVND (reference sequence). In nucleotides, the CDR3 is TGTGCCAGTAGTTCCCAGACAGGGCGCACTGAAGCTTTCTTT. Protein sequence: CASSSQTGRTEAFF.

V usage is TRBV15 and J usage is TRBJ2-5; 8 positions match TRBD2. With 5 bases clipped from V and 5 bases from J, the junction kept 13 bases outside the gene matches. Germline V gives CDR1 LNHNV, CDR2 YYDKDF (reference sequence). The CDR3 totals 16 residues. Written as DNA, the CDR3 is TGTGCCACCAGCGCACGAAGGGTTAGCGGGAAGGAGACCCAGTACTTC. This encodes CATSARRVSGKETQYF.

The rearrangement joins TRBV28 to TRBJ1-4, with 10 bases identical to TRBD1. Germline values: CDR1 MDHEN, CDR2 SYDVKM. The V and J ends lost 5 bases and 8 bases, in that order; junction bases with no gene match: 8. CDR3 length: 15 amino acids. CDR3 DNA sequence: TGTGCCAGCAGTATCTTGACAGGGGGCGTAGAAAAACTGTTTTTT. Protein sequence: CASSILTGGVEKLFF.

The chain couples TRBV28 to TRBJ1-3, with D hard to call. V was clipped by 1 base and J by 2 bases, with 12 bases between them. Per germline, CDR1 MDHEN and CDR2 SYDVKM. This CDR3 is 16 amino acids long. CDR3 bases: TGTGCCAGCAGTTTATTGGCCGCGGCAACTGGAAACACCATATATTTT. Translating it yields CASSLLAAATGNTIYF.

This chain connects TRBV3-1 (or the pseudogene TRBV3-2) to TRBJ1-2; TRBD1 is a possible D gene (5 bases). Germline V lookup: CDR1 LGHDT, CDR2 YNNKEL (reference sequence). This CDR3 comprises 16 residues. V gave up 4 bases and J gave up 8 bases, with 23 bases separating them. The CDR3 DNA follows: TGTGCCAGCAGCCTAGAGATAAGCAGCAGGGCTGGGGGCTACACCTTC. Translating it yields CASSLEISSRAGGYTF.

This chain connects TRBV5-8 to TRBJ1-2, with TRBD1 matching 9 bases. J gave up 4 bases and V 3 bases, and 1 base lay outside the gene matches. The CDR3 covers 13 residues. Germline assignment: CDR1 SGHTS and CDR2 YDEGEE. CDR3 amino acids: CASSSTGGYGYTF. In nucleotides, the CDR3 is TGTGCCAGCAGCTCGACAGGGGGCTATGGCTACACCTTC.